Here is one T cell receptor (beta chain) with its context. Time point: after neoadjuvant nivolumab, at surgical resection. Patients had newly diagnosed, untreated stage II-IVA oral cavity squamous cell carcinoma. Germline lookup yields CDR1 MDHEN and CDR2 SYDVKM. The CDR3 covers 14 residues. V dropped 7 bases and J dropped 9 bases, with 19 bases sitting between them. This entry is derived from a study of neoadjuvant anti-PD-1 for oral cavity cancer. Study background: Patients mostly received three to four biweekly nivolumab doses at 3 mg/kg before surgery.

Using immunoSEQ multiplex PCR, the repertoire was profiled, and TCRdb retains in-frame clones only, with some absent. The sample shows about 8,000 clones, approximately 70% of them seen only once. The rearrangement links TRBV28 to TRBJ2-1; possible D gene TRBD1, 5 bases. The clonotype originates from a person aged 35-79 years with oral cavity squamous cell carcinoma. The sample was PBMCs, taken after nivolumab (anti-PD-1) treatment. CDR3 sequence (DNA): TGTGCCAGCAACCCCCCCGGATCAAGGGGTGAGCAGTTCTTC. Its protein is CASNPPGSRGEQFF.